Sequencing of this T cell receptor beta chain was carried out in a study of regulatory T cells in long-lasting Graves disease. General study points: Thyroid tissue was not studied; only peripheral blood was. Between persistent patients, 2,500 to 3,500 public clonotypes were shared, exceeding the 950 to 1,000 shared between new patients.

With V trimmed by 1 base and J by 0 bases, 2 bases remained unmatched. Germline V gene lookup returns CDR1 LNHNV and CDR2 YYDKDF (reference sequence). The length of the CDR3 is 16 residues. There are many counts of this clonotype. Its matching antigen is unknown. According to the study, TCR beta libraries were built with iRepertoire HTBI primers and CDR3-region Arm-PCR. TCRdb ran MiXCR on the multiplex PCR reads and lists one entry per CDR3 protein. The sample contains hundreds of thousands of distinct CDR3 sequences, under 25% of which appear only once. The time point was: persistent/refractory GD, antithyroid drugs over 5 years with positive TRAb. PBMCs provided the RNA from which the TCR library was made.

This receptor was taken from a female donor with Graves disease. The V call is TRBV15, the J call TRBJ1-5, with 8 bases fitting TRBD1. Sequencing was performed on peripheral blood mononuclear cells (PBMCs), taken when the disease was refractory, from a patient treated with antithyroid drugs. CDR3 residues: CATSRGTGFSNQPQHF. The DNA for the CDR3 is TGTGCCACCAGCAGAGGGACAGGGTTTAGCAATCAGCCCCAGCATTTT.